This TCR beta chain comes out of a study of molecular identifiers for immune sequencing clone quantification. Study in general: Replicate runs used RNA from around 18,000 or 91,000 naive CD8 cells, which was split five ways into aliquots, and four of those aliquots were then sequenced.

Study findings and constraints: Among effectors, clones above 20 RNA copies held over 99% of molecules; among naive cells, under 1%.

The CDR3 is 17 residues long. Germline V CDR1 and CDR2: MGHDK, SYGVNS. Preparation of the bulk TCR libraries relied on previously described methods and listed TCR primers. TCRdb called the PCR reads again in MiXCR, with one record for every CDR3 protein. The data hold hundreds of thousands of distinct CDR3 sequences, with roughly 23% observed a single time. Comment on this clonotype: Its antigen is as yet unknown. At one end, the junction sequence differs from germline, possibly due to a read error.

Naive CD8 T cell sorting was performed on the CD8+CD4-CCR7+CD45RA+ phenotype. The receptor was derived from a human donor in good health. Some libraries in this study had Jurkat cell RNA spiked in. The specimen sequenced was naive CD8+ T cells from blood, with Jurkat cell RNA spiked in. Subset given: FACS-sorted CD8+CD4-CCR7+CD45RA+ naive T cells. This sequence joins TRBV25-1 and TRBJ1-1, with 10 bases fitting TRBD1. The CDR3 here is CASSEIFGTGEHTDAFF. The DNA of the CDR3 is TGTGCCAGCAGTGAAATTTTCGGGACAGGGGAGCACACTGATGCTTTCTTT. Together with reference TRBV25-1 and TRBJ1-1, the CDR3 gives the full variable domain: EADIYQTPRYLVIGTGKKITLECSQTMGHDKMYWYQQDPGMELHLIHYSYGVNSTEKGDLSSESTVSRIRTEHFPLTLESARPSHTSQYLCASSEIFGTGEHTDAFFGQGTRLTVV.